What follows describes a single TCR beta chain. Its cognate antigen is unknown. This specimen belongs to a study of T cell responses to AZD1222 COVID-19 vaccine. The study, taken as a whole, reports: Reportedly, nearly half the spike-specific TCRs target unmutated variant regions. Vaccination with two AZD1222 doses was followed by a rise in Spike-specific TCR breadth and depth. Across the whole spike, CD4 TCRs peaked at regions 160-218 and 743-854.

CDR1 MDHEN and CDR2 SYDVKM come from the germline V gene. Trimming took off 8 bases at V and 7 bases at J, with 20 bases between the two ends. The CDR3 covers 14 residues. Repertoires were generated with immunoSEQ multiplex PCR, while TCRdb's copy carries only in-frame clones and drops some. The data show roughly 100,000 clones, with more than 75% seen just once and roughly a tenth held by the top ten. The source material was peripheral blood, sampled 28 days after the second AZD1222 dose. The TCR comes from an adult who received the AZD1222 COVID-19 vaccine. The V and J genes are TRBV28 and TRBJ1-1; TRBD1 might be the D (6 bases). The CDR3 reads CASLRGPGVFEAFF. CDR3 bases: TGTGCCAGCCTACGGGGGCCCGGGGTTTTTGAAGCTTTCTTT.